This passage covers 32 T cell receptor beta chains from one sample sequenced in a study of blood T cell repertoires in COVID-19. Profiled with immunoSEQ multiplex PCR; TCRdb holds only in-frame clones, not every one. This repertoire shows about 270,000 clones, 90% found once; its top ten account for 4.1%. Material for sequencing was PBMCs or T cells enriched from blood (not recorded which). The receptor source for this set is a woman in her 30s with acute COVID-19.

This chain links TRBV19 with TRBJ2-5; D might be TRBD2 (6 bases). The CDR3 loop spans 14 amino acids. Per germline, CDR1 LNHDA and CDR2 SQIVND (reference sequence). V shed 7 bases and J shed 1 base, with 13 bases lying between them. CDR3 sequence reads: CASTQTGGQETQYF. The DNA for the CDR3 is TGTGCCAGTACGCAAACCGGGGGCCAAGAGACCCAGTACTTC.

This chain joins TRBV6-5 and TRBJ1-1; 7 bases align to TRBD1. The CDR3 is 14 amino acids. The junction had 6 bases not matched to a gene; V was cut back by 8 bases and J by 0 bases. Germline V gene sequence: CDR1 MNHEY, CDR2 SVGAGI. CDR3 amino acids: CASRDSLMNTEAFF. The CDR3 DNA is TGTGCCAGCCGGGACAGCCTAATGAACACTGAAGCTTTCTTT.

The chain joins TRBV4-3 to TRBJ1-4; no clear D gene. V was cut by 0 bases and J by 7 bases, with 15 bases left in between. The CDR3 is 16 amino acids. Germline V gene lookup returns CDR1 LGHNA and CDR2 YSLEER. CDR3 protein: CASSQDYAPAREKLFF. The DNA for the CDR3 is TGCGCCAGCAGCCAAGATTACGCACCCGCGCGTGAAAAACTGTTTTTT.

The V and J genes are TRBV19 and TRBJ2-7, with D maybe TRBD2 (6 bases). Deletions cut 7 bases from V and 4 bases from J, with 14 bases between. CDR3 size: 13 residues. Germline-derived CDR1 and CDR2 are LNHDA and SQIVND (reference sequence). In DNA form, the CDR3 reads TGTGCCAGTAACGGGGCGGGAAATTACGAGCAGTACTTC. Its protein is CASNGAGNYEQYF.

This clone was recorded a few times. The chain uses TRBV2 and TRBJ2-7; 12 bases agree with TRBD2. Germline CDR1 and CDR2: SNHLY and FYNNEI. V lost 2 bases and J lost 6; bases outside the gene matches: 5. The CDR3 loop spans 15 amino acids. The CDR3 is CASSESASGRGEQYF. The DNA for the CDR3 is TGTGCCAGCAGTGAATCGGCTAGCGGGAGGGGCGAGCAGTACTTC. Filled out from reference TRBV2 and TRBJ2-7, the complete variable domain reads EPEVTQTPSHQVTQMGQEVILRCVPISNHLYFYWYRQILGQKVEFLVSFYNNEISEKSEIFDDQFSVERPDGSNFTLKIRSTKLEDSAMYFCASSESASGRGEQYFGPGTRLTVT.

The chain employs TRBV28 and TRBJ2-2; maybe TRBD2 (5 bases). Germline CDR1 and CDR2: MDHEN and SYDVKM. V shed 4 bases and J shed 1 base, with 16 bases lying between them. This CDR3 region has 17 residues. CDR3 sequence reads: CASSSPQDGLNTGELFF. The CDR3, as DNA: TGTGCCAGCAGTTCCCCTCAGGACGGACTGAACACCGGGGAGCTGTTTTTT.

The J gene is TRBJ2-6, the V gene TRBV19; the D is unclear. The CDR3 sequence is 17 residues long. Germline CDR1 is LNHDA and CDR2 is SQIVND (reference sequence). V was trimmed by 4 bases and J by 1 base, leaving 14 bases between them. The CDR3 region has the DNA TGTGCCAGTAGTAGCTCGGTCCCCCGGTCTGGGGCCAACGTCCTGACTTTC. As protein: CASSSSVPRSGANVLTF.

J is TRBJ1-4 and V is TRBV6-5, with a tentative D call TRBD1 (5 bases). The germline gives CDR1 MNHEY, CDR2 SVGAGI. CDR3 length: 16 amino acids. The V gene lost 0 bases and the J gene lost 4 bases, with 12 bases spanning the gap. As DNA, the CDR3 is TGTGCCAGCAGTTACTCGTACAGGTCCCTTAATGAAAAACTGTTTTTT. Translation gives CASSYSYRSLNEKLFF.

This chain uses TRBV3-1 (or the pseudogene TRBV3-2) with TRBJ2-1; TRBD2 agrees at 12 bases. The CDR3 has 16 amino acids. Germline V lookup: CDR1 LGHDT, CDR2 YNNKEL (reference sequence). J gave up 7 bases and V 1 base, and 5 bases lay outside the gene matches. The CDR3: CASSQVRTSGNNEQFF. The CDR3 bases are TGTGCCAGCAGCCAAGTGAGGACTAGCGGGAATAATGAGCAGTTCTTC.

This CDR3 reads CASSEPGQGRDGYTF. The DNA for the CDR3 is TGTGCCAGCAGCGAACCGGGACAGGGCCGGGATGGCTACACCTTC. The chain employs TRBV3-1 (or the pseudogene TRBV3-2) and TRBJ1-2, with 9 bases aligning to TRBD1. Germline lookup yields CDR1 LGHDT and CDR2 YNNKEL (reference sequence). The ends lost 5 bases at V and 6 bases at J; junction bases unmatched: 10. The CDR3 loop spans 15 amino acids.

The CDR3 coding sequence is TGTGCCAGTAGTATTGGGGGACTAGCGGGGCGCACAGATACGCAGTATTTT. It specifies CASSIGGLAGRTDTQYF. The rearrangement uses TRBV19 and TRBJ2-3; 13 nucleotides match TRBD2. The CDR3 runs to 17 residues. Germline V lookup: CDR1 LNHDA, CDR2 SQIVND (reference sequence). With 3 bases clipped from V and 1 base from J, the junction kept 4 bases outside the gene matches.

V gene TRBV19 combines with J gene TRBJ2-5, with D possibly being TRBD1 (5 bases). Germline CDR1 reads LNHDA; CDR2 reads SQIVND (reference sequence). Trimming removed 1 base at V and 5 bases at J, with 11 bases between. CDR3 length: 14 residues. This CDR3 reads CASSIGSGYETQYF. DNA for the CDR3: TGTGCCAGTAGTATAGGGTCAGGGTATGAGACCCAGTACTTC.

CDR3: CASSLVAGETQYF. CDR3 bases: TGTGCCAGCAGTTTAGTAGCGGGAGAGACCCAGTACTTC. The rearrangement uses TRBV12-3 or TRBV12-4 and TRBJ2-5, with TRBD2 identical over 7 bases. Germline trimming cut 1 base from V and 4 bases from J; bases unmatched to any gene: 0. The length of the CDR3 is 13 residues.

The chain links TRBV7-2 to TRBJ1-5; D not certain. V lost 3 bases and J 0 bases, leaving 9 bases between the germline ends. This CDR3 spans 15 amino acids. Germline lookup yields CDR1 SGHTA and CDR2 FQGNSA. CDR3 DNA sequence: TGTGCCAGCAGCTTTGTACAGAATAGCAATCAGCCCCAGCATTTT. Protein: CASSFVQNSNQPQHF. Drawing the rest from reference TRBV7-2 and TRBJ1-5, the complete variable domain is GAGVSQSPSNKVTEKGKDVELRCDPISGHTALYWYRQSLGQGLEFLIYFQGNSAPDKSGLPSDRFSAERTGGSVSTLTIQRTQQEDSAVYLCASSFVQNSNQPQHFGDGTRLSIL.

CDR3 bases: TGTGCCTCCTTGGGGTTCGCAGGGAGCAATCAGCCCCAGCATTTT. This encodes CASLGFAGSNQPQHF. The J gene is TRBJ1-5, the V gene TRBV19, with a possible D match to TRBD1 (5 bases). The V and J ends lost 11 bases and 1 base respectively, with 18 bases between them. The CDR3 length is 15 residues. Per germline, CDR1 LNHDA and CDR2 SQIVND (reference sequence).

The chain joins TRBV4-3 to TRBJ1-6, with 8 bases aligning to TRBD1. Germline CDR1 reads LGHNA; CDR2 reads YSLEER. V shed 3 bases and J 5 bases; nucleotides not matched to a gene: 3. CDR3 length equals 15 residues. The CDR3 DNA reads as TGCGCCAGCAGCCACGGACAGGGAAATAATTCACCCCTCCACTTT. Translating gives CASSHGQGNNSPLHF.

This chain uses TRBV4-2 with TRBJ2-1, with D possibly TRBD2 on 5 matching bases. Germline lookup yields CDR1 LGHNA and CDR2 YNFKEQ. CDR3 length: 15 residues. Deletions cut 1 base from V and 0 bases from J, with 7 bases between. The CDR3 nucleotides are TGTGCCAGCAGCCAAGCGGGGAGCTCCTACAATGAGCAGTTCTTC. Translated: CASSQAGSSYNEQFF.

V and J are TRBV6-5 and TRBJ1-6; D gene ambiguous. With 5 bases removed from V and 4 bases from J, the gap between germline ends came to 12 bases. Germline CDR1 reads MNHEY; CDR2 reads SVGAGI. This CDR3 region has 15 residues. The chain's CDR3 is CASSPQYSYNSPLHF. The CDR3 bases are TGTGCCAGCAGTCCTCAATACTCTTATAATTCACCCCTCCACTTT.

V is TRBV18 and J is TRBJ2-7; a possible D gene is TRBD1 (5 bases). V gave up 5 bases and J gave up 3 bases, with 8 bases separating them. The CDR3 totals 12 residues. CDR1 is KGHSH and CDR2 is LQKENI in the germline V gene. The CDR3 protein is CASSAGNYEQYF. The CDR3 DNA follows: TGTGCCAGCTCAGCAGGGAACTACGAGCAGTACTTC. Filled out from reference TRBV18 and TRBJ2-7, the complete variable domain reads NAGVMQNPRHLVRRRGQEARLRCSPMKGHSHVYWYRQLPEEGLKFMVYLQKENIIDESGMPKERFSAEFPKEGPSILRIQQVVRGDSAAYFCASSAGNYEQYFGPGTRLTVT.

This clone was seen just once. In DNA, the CDR3 is TGTGCCAGCAGTTTCGCGATGAGCGGGACAGATACGCAGTATTTT. This encodes CASSFAMSGTDTQYF. The chain has TRBV27 and TRBJ2-3; weak D call: TRBD2 (6 bases). V lost 3 bases, J lost 3 bases, and 13 bases lay in between. Germline-derived CDR1 and CDR2 are MNHEY and SMNVEV (reference sequence). The CDR3 is 15 amino acids.

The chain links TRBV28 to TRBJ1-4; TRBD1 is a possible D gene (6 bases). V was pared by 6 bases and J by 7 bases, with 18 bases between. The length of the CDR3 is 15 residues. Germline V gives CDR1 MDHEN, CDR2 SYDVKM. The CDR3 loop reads CASSLAWGRREKLFF. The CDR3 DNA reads TGTGCCAGCAGCCTCGCCTGGGGGCGCCGTGAAAAACTGTTTTTT. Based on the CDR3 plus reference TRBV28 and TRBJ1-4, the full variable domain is DVKVTQSSRYLVKRTGEKVFLECVQDMDHENMFWYRQDPGLGLRLIYFSYDVKMKEKGDIPEGYSVSREKKERFSLILESASTNQTSMYLCASSLAWGRREKLFFGSGTQLSVL.

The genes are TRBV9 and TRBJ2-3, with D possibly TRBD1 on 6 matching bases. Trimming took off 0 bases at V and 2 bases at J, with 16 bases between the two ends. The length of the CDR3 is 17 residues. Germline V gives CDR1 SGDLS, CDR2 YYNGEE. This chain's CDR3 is CASSVAQGYDLTDTQYF. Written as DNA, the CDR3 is TGTGCCAGCAGCGTAGCTCAGGGGTACGACCTCACAGATACGCAGTATTTT.

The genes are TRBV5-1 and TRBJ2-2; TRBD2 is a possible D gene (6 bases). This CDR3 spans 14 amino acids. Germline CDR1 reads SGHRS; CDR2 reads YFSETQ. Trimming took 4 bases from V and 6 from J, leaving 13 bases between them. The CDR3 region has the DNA TGCGCCAGCAGCCCAGCTAGCGCAGCCGGGGAGCTGTTTTTT. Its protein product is CASSPASAAGELFF.

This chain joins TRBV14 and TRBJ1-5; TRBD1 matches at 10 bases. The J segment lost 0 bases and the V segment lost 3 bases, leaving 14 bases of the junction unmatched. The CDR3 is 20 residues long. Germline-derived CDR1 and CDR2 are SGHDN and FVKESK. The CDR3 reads CASSQSRDRGPLSSNQPQHF. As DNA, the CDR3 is TGTGCCAGCAGCCAGTCCCGGGACAGGGGACCCCTGAGTAGCAATCAGCCCCAGCATTTT.

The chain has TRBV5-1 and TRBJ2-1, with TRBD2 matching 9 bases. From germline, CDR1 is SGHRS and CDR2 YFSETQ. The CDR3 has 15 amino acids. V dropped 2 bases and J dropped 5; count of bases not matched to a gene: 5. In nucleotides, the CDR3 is TGCGCCAGCAGCTTTAGCGGGAGAGGTGACAATGAGCAGTTCTTC. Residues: CASSFSGRGDNEQFF.

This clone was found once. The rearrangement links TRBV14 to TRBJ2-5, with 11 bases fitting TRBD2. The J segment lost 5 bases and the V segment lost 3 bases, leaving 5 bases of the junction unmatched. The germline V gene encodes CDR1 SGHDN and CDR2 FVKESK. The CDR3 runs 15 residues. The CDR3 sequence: CASSQGLAVRETQYF. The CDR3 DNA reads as TGTGCCAGCAGCCAGGGACTAGCGGTCAGGGAGACCCAGTACTTC.

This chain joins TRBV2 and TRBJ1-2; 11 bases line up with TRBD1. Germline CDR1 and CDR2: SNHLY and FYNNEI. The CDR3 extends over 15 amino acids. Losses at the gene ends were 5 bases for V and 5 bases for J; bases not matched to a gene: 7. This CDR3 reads CASSQDRGQGYGYTF. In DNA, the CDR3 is TGTGCCAGCAGTCAGGACAGGGGGCAGGGGTATGGCTACACCTTC.

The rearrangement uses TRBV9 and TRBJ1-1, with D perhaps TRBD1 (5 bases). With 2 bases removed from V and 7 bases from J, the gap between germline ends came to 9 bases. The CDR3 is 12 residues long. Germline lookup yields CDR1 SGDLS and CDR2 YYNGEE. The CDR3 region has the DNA TGTGCCAGCAGCGTTGTGGGGGGTGAAGCTTTCTTT. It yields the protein CASSVVGGEAFF.

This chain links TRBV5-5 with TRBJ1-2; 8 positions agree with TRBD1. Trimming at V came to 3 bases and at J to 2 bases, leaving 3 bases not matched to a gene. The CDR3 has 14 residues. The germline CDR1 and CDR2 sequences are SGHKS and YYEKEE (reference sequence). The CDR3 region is CASSSWTGNYGYTF. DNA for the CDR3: TGTGCCAGCAGCTCATGGACAGGGAACTATGGCTACACCTTC.

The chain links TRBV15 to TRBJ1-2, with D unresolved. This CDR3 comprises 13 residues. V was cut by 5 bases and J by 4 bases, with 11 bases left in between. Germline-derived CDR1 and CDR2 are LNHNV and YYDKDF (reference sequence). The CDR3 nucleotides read TGTGCCACCAGCGTCGGAACAGCCTATGGCTACACCTTC. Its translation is CATSVGTAYGYTF.

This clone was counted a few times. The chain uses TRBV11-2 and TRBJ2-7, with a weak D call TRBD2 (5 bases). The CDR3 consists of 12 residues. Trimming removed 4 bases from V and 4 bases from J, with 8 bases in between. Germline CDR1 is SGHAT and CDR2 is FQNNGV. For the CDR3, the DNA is TGTGCCAGCAGCTCTCGGGAATACGAGCAGTACTTC. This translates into CASSSREYEQYF.

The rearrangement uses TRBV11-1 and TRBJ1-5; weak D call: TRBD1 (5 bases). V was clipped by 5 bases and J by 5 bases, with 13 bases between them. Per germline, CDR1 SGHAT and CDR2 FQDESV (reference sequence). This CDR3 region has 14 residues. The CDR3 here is CASSPGPGDQPQHF. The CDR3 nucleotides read TGTGCCAGCAGCCCAGGGCCGGGGGATCAGCCCCAGCATTTT.